A selection of T cell receptor beta chains follows, all from one sample in a study of blood T cell repertoires in COVID-19. TCRdb keeps only in-frame clones here, not all; method: immunoSEQ multiplex PCR. The repertoire consists of some 150,000 clones, with about four fifths occurring once and the leading ten covering roughly 0.52%. Sample: peripheral blood. These receptors originate from a man aged 55 to 70 with acute or convalescent COVID-19. Each CDR3 is given with its conserved first and last residue. A D gene is named only where the DNA matches it firmly. Not all rows give a size; the values are once, few, many and, for expanded clones, a class.

v_gene: TRBV5-1
d_gene: .
j_gene: TRBJ1-2
abundance: .
len: 13
CDR3nt: TGCGCCAGCAGCTCGGACAGTAACTATGGCTACACCTTC
CDR3aa: CASSSDSNYGYTF

v_gene: TRBV28
d_gene: .
j_gene: TRBJ1-1
abundance: .
len: 11
CDR3nt: TGTGCCAGCAGTGAGGGCACTGAAGCTTTCTTT
CDR3aa: CASSEGTEAFF

v_gene: TRBV7-9
d_gene: .
j_gene: TRBJ2-7
abundance: .
len: 14
CDR3nt: TGTGCCAGCAGCTTTACCGGGAGCTCCTACGAGCAGTACTTC
CDR3aa: CASSFTGSSYEQYF

v_gene: TRBV19
d_gene: .
j_gene: TRBJ1-4
abundance: few
len: 15
CDR3nt: TGTGCCAGTAGTATAGGCGGGGTGCACTCCGAAAAACTGTTTTTT
CDR3aa: CASSIGGVHSEKLFF

v_gene: TRBV10-3
d_gene: .
j_gene: TRBJ1-1
abundance: .
len: 14
CDR3nt: TGTGCCATCAAGGGGGACACGAGTAACACTGAAGCTTTCTTT
CDR3aa: CAIKGDTSNTEAFF

v_gene: TRBV5-4
d_gene: TRBD2
j_gene: TRBJ2-5
abundance: .
len: 14
CDR3nt: TGTGCCAGCAGCCTGGGACTAGCGGGCGAGACCCAGTACTTC
CDR3aa: CASSLGLAGETQYF

v_gene: TRBV9
d_gene: .
j_gene: TRBJ2-2
abundance: few
len: 13
CDR3nt: TGTGCCAGCAGCGCACAGAACACCGGGGAGCTGTTTTTT
CDR3aa: CASSAQNTGELFF

v_gene: TRBV5-1
d_gene: TRBD1
j_gene: TRBJ2-2
abundance: .
len: 14
CDR3nt: TGCGCCAGCAGCCTAAGACAGGGACCCGGAGAGCTGTTTTTT
CDR3aa: CASSLRQGPGELFF

v_gene: TRBV7-9
d_gene: TRBD1
j_gene: TRBJ2-7
abundance: .
len: 16
CDR3nt: TGTGCCAGCAGCCCCGGACAGGCCCTACAGACCTACGAGCAGTACTTC
CDR3aa: CASSPGQALQTYEQYF

v_gene: TRBV5-4
d_gene: .
j_gene: TRBJ2-3
abundance: .
len: 12
CDR3nt: TGTGCCAGCAGCTTGTTCAGAGATACGCAGTATTTT
CDR3aa: CASSLFRDTQYF

v_gene: TRBV14
d_gene: TRBD1
j_gene: TRBJ1-4
abundance: few
len: 15
CDR3nt: TGTGCCAGCAGCCCAGGGGACAGTATAAATGAAAAACTGTTTTTT
CDR3aa: CASSPGDSINEKLFF

v_gene: TRBV19
d_gene: TRBD1
j_gene: TRBJ2-3
abundance: .
len: 14
CDR3nt: TGTGCCAGTAGTATAGGAGGGGGCGGGGATACGCAGTATTTT
CDR3aa: CASSIGGGGDTQYF

v_gene: TRBV19
d_gene: .
j_gene: TRBJ2-2
abundance: .
len: 14
CDR3nt: TGTGCCAGTACAGGAGGGTGGAACACCGGGGAGCTGTTTTTT
CDR3aa: CASTGGWNTGELFF

v_gene: TRBV28
d_gene: .
j_gene: TRBJ2-3
abundance: .
len: 15
CDR3nt: TGTGCCAGCAGTCGCCAATGGGGAGGTACAGATACGCAGTATTTT
CDR3aa: CASSRQWGGTDTQYF

v_gene: TRBV18
d_gene: .
j_gene: TRBJ1-6
abundance: .
len: 16
CDR3nt: TGTGCCAGCTCAGGTACTCAGGGTTCCGATAATTCACCCCTCCACTTT
CDR3aa: CASSGTQGSDNSPLHF

v_gene: TRBV6-5
d_gene: .
j_gene: TRBJ1-5
abundance: .
len: 14
CDR3nt: TGTGCCACAGCGAGAGGACAGTCGTATCAGCCCCAGCATTTT
CDR3aa: CATARGQSYQPQHF

v_gene: TRBV7-2
d_gene: .
j_gene: TRBJ2-5
abundance: few
len: 15
CDR3nt: TGTGCCAGCAGCTTAGGTTGGCGGACTACGGAGACCCAGTACTTC
CDR3aa: CASSLGWRTTETQYF

v_gene: TRBV10-3
d_gene: .
j_gene: TRBJ1-4
abundance: once
len: 14
CDR3nt: TGTGCCATCAGTACGACAGGCTCGAATGAAAACCTGTTTTTT
CDR3aa: CAISTTGSNENLFF

v_gene: TRBV12-1
d_gene: .
j_gene: TRBJ1-1
abundance: .
len: 17
CDR3nt: TGTGCCAGCAGCTCGCCGACAGGGGGAAAAGGGAACACTGAAGCTTTCTTT
CDR3aa: CASSSPTGGKGNTEAFF

v_gene: TRBV6-5
d_gene: TRBD2
j_gene: TRBJ2-3
abundance: .
len: 14
CDR3nt: TGTGCCAGCAGAGGACTAGGAAGCACAGATACGCAGTATTTT
CDR3aa: CASRGLGSTDTQYF

v_gene: TRBV5-1
d_gene: .
j_gene: TRBJ2-3
abundance: .
len: 16
CDR3nt: TGCGCCAGCAGCTTGGGAGGGACAACTAGCACAGATACGCAGTATTTT
CDR3aa: CASSLGGTTSTDTQYF

v_gene: TRBV7-2
d_gene: .
j_gene: TRBJ2-1
abundance: once
len: 19
CDR3nt: TGTGCCAGCAGCTCCGGGCTGGGTCATAGCGGCAGCTCCTACAATGAGCAGTTCTTC
CDR3aa: CASSSGLGHSGSSYNEQFF

v_gene: TRBV2
d_gene: .
j_gene: TRBJ1-5
abundance: .
len: 17
CDR3nt: TGTGCCAGCAGTGAAAGTGGTGGGGTGGGACTCAATCAGCCCCAGCATTTT
CDR3aa: CASSESGGVGLNQPQHF